These 27 T cell receptor beta chains originate from one sample sequenced in a study of blood T cell repertoires in COVID-19. Using immunoSEQ multiplex PCR, the repertoire was profiled, and TCRdb retains in-frame clones only, with some absent. There are a few hundred thousand clones in the sample; 85% to 90% occur only once, and 3% to 3.5% lies in the top ten. The sample was PBMCs or T cells enriched from blood (not recorded which). These receptors came from a woman between 45 and 65 years old in a cohort exposed to, infected with or recovered from COVID-19 (not recorded which).

This chain uses TRBV5-4 with TRBJ2-1; tentatively, D is TRBD1 (5 bases). The CDR3 spans 15 residues. Trimming removed 4 bases from V and 1 base from J, with 12 bases in between. The germline V gene has CDR1 SGHNT and CDR2 YYREEE (reference sequence). DNA of the CDR3: TGTGCCAGCAGCCAGGACACAGGTTCCTACAATGAGCAGTTCTTC. The encoded protein is CASSQDTGSYNEQFF.

The DNA for the CDR3 is TGTGCCAGCAGCGAGGAGCGGGGTGGGTCCTACGAGCAGTACTTC. It is translated as CASSEERGGSYEQYF. This chain uses TRBV2 with TRBJ2-7, with 7 bases aligning to TRBD2. The CDR3 has 15 residues. Trimming cost V 6 bases and J 1 base; bases outside gene matches: 9. Per germline, CDR1 SNHLY and CDR2 FYNNEI.

The chain couples TRBV13 to TRBJ2-3; 8 bases agree with TRBD1. Germline assignment: CDR1 PRHDT and CDR2 FYEKMQ (reference sequence). The CDR3 runs 14 residues. Germline trimming cut 5 bases from V and 4 bases from J; bases unmatched to any gene: 5. This CDR3 is CASSTRTGSDTQYF. The CDR3 DNA follows: TGTGCCAGCAGCACCCGGACAGGGTCAGATACGCAGTATTTT.

This chain uses TRBV19 with TRBJ1-2, with TRBD1 matching over 8 bases. The CDR3 covers 13 residues. J lost 7 bases, V lost 3 bases, and 4 bases had no gene match. CDR1 and CDR2 from the germline V gene are LNHDA and SQIVND (reference sequence). The CDR3, as DNA: TGTGCCAGTAGTATGCAGGGGGCGCGTGGCTACACCTTC. Its translation is CASSMQGARGYTF.

The chain has TRBV4-3 and TRBJ2-2, with D tentatively TRBD2 (6 bases). The CDR3 contains 18 residues. Germline-derived CDR1 and CDR2 are LGHNA and YSLEER. V was cut by 0 bases and J by 1 base, with 15 bases left in between. CDR3 bases: TGCGCCAGCAGCCAAGAGGTGGCGGGGCTCTGGAACACCGGGGAGCTGTTTTTT. Its translation: CASSQEVAGLWNTGELFF.

The chain is built from TRBV5-4 and TRBJ1-1, with D possibly TRBD1 on 6 matching bases. The CDR3 is made up of 14 amino acids. The V and J ends lost 4 bases and 2 bases respectively, with 12 bases between them. Germline V CDR1 and CDR2: SGHNT, YYREEE (reference sequence). CDR3 sequence reads: CASSIQGLNTEAFF. For the CDR3, the DNA is TGTGCCAGCAGCATCCAGGGGTTAAACACTGAAGCTTTCTTT. The variable domain in full, with the rest retrieved from reference TRBV5-4 and TRBJ1-1, is ETGVTQSPTHLIKTRGQQVTLRCSSQSGHNTVSWYQQALGQGPQFIFQYYREEENGRGNFPPRFSGLQFPNYSSELNVNALELDDSALYLCASSIQGLNTEAFFGQGTRLTVV.

This sequence joins TRBV5-3 and TRBJ1-6; D is unresolved. TRBV5-3 is placed among ORFs of uncertain function. Trimming stripped 10 bases from V and 9 bases from J, with 23 bases between. This CDR3 comprises 15 residues. The CDR3: CARSRGRDGSSPLHF. CDR3 nucleotide sequence: TGTGCCCGTTCCAGAGGGCGCGATGGGAGTTCACCCCTCCACTTT.

V is TRBV6-5 and J is TRBJ1-4; D not certain. CDR3 length: 13 residues. Trimming removed 0 bases from V and 7 bases from J, with 6 bases in between. Looked up from germline, CDR1 is MNHEY and CDR2 is SVGAGI. The CDR3 nucleotides read TGTGCCAGCAGTTACTCCCCGGGTGAAAAACTGTTTTTT. The encoded protein is CASSYSPGEKLFF.

With regard to this clone: The same CDR3 also results from other DNA sequences found in this sample. The chain uses TRBV3-1 (or the pseudogene TRBV3-2) and TRBJ2-7; D perhaps matches TRBD1 (5 bases). CDR1 and CDR2 (germline): LGHDT, YNNKEL (reference sequence). Trimming pared 4 bases from V and 3 bases from J, leaving 10 bases between. This CDR3 region has 13 residues. As DNA, the CDR3 is TGTGCCAGCAGCCGCGGACAAGGCTACGAGCAGTACTTC. This translates into CASSRGQGYEQYF.

This CDR3 is CASSYGVFGGHTEAFF. For the CDR3, the DNA is TGTGCCAGCAGTTACGGGGTCTTCGGGGGGCACACTGAAGCTTTCTTT. The V and J genes are TRBV6-2 or TRBV6-3 and TRBJ1-1, with D tentatively TRBD1 (6 bases). Trimming stripped 2 bases from V and 3 bases from J, with 16 bases between. The CDR3 extends over 16 amino acids. Germline assignment: CDR1 MNHEY and CDR2 SVGEGT.

This clone appeared a single time. The chain uses TRBV6-5 and TRBJ2-1, with 8 bases aligning to TRBD1. Germline lookup yields CDR1 MNHEY and CDR2 SVGAGI. V trimming: 2 bases; J trimming: 6 bases; junction bases outside the gene matches: 9. CDR3 size: 16 residues. The CDR3 DNA follows: TGTGCCAGCAGTTACAGGTCAGGGGGCCTTTCCAATGAGCAGTTCTTC. Residues: CASSYRSGGLSNEQFF.

This chain links TRBV4-2 with TRBJ2-3, with 14 bases aligning to TRBD2. V lost 1 base to trimming and J lost 2 bases; unmatched junction nucleotides: 14. The CDR3 consists of 21 residues. The germline V gene has CDR1 LGHNA and CDR2 YNFKEQ. CDR3 in DNA: TGTGCCAGCAGCCAAGTTGGGCGGGGCGGACTAGCGGGGGGCGACACAGATACGCAGTATTTT. Amino acid sequence: CASSQVGRGGLAGGDTDTQYF.

This clone was observed a single time. V is TRBV14 and J is TRBJ1-2, with unresolved D. Per germline, CDR1 SGHDN and CDR2 FVKESK. Deletions cut 1 base from V and 0 bases from J, with 21 bases between. This CDR3 comprises 19 residues. The CDR3 DNA follows: TGTGCCAGCAGCCAAGGGGCCTGGAACAAAGTCGGATCTAACTATGGCTACACCTTC. Protein sequence: CASSQGAWNKVGSNYGYTF.

The V and J genes are TRBV4-1 and TRBJ1-1, with D unresolved. V was trimmed by 1 base and J by 1 base, leaving 10 bases between them. The CDR3 covers 15 residues. The germline V gene has CDR1 MGHRA and CDR2 YSYEKL. CDR3: CASSQGVGGNTEAFF. As DNA, the CDR3 is TGCGCCAGCAGCCAAGGTGTGGGAGGGAACACTGAAGCTTTCTTT.

This clone came up a few times. The genes are TRBV5-8 and TRBJ1-2, with a tentative D call TRBD1 (5 bases). Trimming removed 6 bases at V and 5 bases at J, with 14 bases between. The germline V gene has CDR1 SGHTS and CDR2 YDEGEE. CDR3 size: 13 residues. The CDR3 loop reads CASTLPRQYGYTF. The DNA for the CDR3 is TGTGCCAGCACCCTTCCTCGACAGTATGGCTACACCTTC.

The V call is TRBV28, the J call TRBJ1-6; weak D call: TRBD1 (6 bases). V was pared by 7 bases and J by 8 bases, with 15 bases between. Germline V gene sequence: CDR1 MDHEN, CDR2 SYDVKM. The CDR3 covers 14 residues. The CDR3 reads CASIGGALDSPLHF. Here the CDR3 DNA reads TGTGCCAGCATAGGGGGGGCACTTGATTCACCCCTCCACTTT.

The rearrangement uses TRBV4-3 and TRBJ2-3; D may be TRBD1 (5 bases). V lost 3 bases and J 2 bases, leaving 12 bases between the germline ends. CDR3 size: 15 residues. Germline V lookup: CDR1 LGHNA, CDR2 YSLEER. The CDR3 nucleotides are TGCGCCAGCAGCCAGAGCCCAGGGAACACAGATACGCAGTATTTT. Translation: CASSQSPGNTDTQYF.

J is TRBJ2-7 and V is TRBV18, with 7 bases aligning to TRBD1. The V segment lost 6 bases and the J segment 3 bases; nucleotides outside the gene matches: 5. There are 13 residues in the CDR3. CDR1 is KGHSH and CDR2 is LQKENI in the germline V gene. CDR3 sequence: CASSLGTDYEQYF. The CDR3 coding sequence is TGTGCCAGCTCGCTCGGGACAGACTACGAGCAGTACTTC.

This chain links TRBV4-3 with TRBJ2-1, with a tentative D call TRBD1 (6 bases). Germline-derived CDR1 and CDR2 are LGHNA and YSLEER. The CDR3 runs to 13 residues. V gave up 3 bases and J gave up 5 bases, with 8 bases separating them. For the CDR3, the DNA is TGCGCCAGCAGCCACCACAGGGACAATGAGCAGTTCTTC. Residues: CASSHHRDNEQFF.

The chain employs TRBV6-5 and TRBJ2-7, with 10 bases aligning to TRBD1. Trimming removed 2 bases from V and 2 bases from J; junction bases left unmatched: 3. Per the germline V gene, CDR1 is MNHEY and CDR2 is SVGAGI. There are 15 residues in the CDR3. In DNA form, the CDR3 reads TGTGCCAGCAGTTACAAAGGGACAGGGGCCTACGAGCAGTACTTC. This gives the protein CASSYKGTGAYEQYF.

This clone appeared a single time. This chain joins TRBV28 and TRBJ1-6; a weak D match, TRBD1 (6 bases). The V end was cut by 7 bases, the J end by 1 base, with 8 bases between. Germline CDR1 is MDHEN and CDR2 is SYDVKM. The CDR3 sequence is 14 residues long. The CDR3 bases are TGTGCCAGCAAGGGGGGGTCCTATAATTCACCCCTCCACTTT. Translated: CASKGGSYNSPLHF. Complete variable domain (other parts from reference TRBV28 and TRBJ1-6): DVKVTQSSRYLVKRTGEKVFLECVQDMDHENMFWYRQDPGLGLRLIYFSYDVKMKEKGDIPEGYSVSREKKERFSLILESASTNQTSMYLCASKGGSYNSPLHFGNGTRLTVT.

The rearrangement joins TRBV7-3 to TRBJ2-5; 14 nucleotides align to TRBD2. The germline V gene encodes CDR1 SGHTA and CDR2 FQGTGA. This CDR3 contains 15 residues. The ends lost 3 bases at V and 5 bases at J; junction bases unmatched: 2. CDR3 region: CASSLGLAGAETQYF. The CDR3, as DNA: TGTGCCAGCAGCTTGGGACTAGCGGGGGCGGAGACCCAGTACTTC.

This clone has just one count. The gene calls are TRBV25-1 and TRBJ2-1; 9 bases align to TRBD1. The CDR3 extends over 13 amino acids. Losses at the gene ends were 0 bases for V and 14 bases for J; bases not matched to a gene: 5. The germline V gene has CDR1 MGHDK and CDR2 SYGVNS. The DNA for the CDR3 is TGTGCCAGCAGTGAATATGCGGGACAGGGCAAGTTCTTC. Its translation is CASSEYAGQGKFF. Full variable domain (outside the CDR3, taken from reference TRBV25-1 and TRBJ2-1): EADIYQTPRYLVIGTGKKITLECSQTMGHDKMYWYQQDPGMELHLIHYSYGVNSTEKGDLSSESTVSRIRTEHFPLTLESARPSHTSQYLCASSEYAGQGKFFGPGTRLTVL.

The chain recombines TRBV2 with TRBJ1-4; 7 bases agree with TRBD1. The CDR3 consists of 15 residues. In germline, CDR1 is SNHLY, CDR2 FYNNEI. The trim removed 4 bases at V and 3 bases at J, leaving 5 bases unmatched. CDR3 DNA: TGTGCCAGCAGTGCCTTGGGACAGTCTAATGAAAAACTGTTTTTT. Amino acids: CASSALGQSNEKLFF.

This chain joins TRBV11-2 and TRBJ2-1; 7 nucleotides line up with TRBD2. V lost 5 bases and J lost 6; bases outside the gene matches: 13. This CDR3 contains 16 residues. Per germline, CDR1 SGHAT and CDR2 FQNNGV. The DNA for the CDR3 is TGTGCCAGCAGCCTCCTTAAGACTAGCCTTTCCAATGAGCAGTTCTTC. This encodes CASSLLKTSLSNEQFF.

The V gene is TRBV7-2, the J gene TRBJ1-6, with TRBD1 as a possible D gene (6 bases). This CDR3 is built from 16 residues. With 0 bases removed from V and 10 bases from J, the gap between germline ends came to 16 bases. Germline V gene sequence: CDR1 SGHTA, CDR2 FQGNSA. The CDR3 spells CASSLAATGLGSPLHF. CDR3 bases: TGTGCCAGCAGCTTAGCGGCGACAGGCCTTGGGTCACCCCTCCACTTT.

This clone showed up just once. This chain uses TRBV3-1 (or the pseudogene TRBV3-2) with TRBJ1-2, with a weak D call TRBD1 (5 bases). The ends were cut back, 4 bases at V and 0 bases at J, with 21 bases in the middle. In germline, CDR1 is LGHDT, CDR2 YNNKEL (reference sequence). The CDR3 runs to 18 residues. The CDR3 reads CASSPRVAGTVTNYGYTF. The CDR3, as DNA: TGTGCCAGCAGCCCCCGTGTCGCGGGGACGGTAACTAACTATGGCTACACCTTC.